The clone carrying this T cell receptor (beta chain) has ten or more counts. Its antigen is as yet unknown. The sample belongs to a study of CD8 T cells in ankylosing spondylitis. From germline, CDR1 is DFQATT and CDR2 SNEGSKA (reference sequence). Deletions cut 0 bases from V and 3 bases from J, with 14 bases between. CDR3 length: 15 amino acids. Study results and limitations: Reportedly, significant enrichment of disease-linked clones occurred in matched ankylosing spondylitis synovial fluid. Previous work reported some of these motif variants in the synovial fluid and blood of reactive arthritis. Ankylosing spondylitis blood seemed to carry a telltale TCR beta motif made of fewer than ten highly homologous variants.

Libraries for TCR beta were made by quantitative 5'-RACE with molecular barcodes. In TCRdb, the 5' RACE reads were re-called with MiXCR into one record per CDR3 protein. The repertoire holds roughly 170,000 distinct CDR3 sequences, with approximately 10% as singletons. This rearrangement joins TRBV20-1 to TRBJ1-1, with D unclear. The receptor was isolated from a female donor with ankylosing spondylitis or in good health (not recorded which). The sample consisted of blood, either unsorted or a sorted T cell fraction (not recorded which). CDR3: CSARDLRWRDTEAFF. As DNA, the CDR3 is TGCAGTGCTAGAGACCTTAGATGGAGGGACACTGAAGCTTTCTTT.